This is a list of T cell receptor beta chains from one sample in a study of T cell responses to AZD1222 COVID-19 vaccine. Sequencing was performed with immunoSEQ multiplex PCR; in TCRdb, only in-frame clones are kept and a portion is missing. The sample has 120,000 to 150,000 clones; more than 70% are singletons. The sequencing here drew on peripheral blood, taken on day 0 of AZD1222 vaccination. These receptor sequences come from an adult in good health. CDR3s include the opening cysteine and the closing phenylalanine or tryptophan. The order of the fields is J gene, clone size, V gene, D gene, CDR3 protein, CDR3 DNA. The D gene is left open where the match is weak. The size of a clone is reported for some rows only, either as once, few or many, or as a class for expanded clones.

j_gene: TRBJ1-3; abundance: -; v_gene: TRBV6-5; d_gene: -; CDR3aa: CASSLGGVGNTIYF; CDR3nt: TGTGCCAGCAGTCTCGGGGGGGTTGGAAACACCATATATTTT
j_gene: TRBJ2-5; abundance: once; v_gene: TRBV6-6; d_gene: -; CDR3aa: CASSPEETQYF; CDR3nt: TGTGCCAGCAGCCCCGAAGAGACCCAGTACTTC
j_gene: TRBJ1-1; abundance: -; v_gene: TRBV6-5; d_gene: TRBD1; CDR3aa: CASISGQWGAFF; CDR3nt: TGTGCCAGCATTTCGGGACAGTGGGGCGCTTTCTTT
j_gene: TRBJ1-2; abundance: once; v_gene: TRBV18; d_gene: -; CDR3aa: CASSPTREPIGYTF; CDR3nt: TGTGCCAGCTCACCCACGAGGGAGCCCATTGGCTACACCTTC
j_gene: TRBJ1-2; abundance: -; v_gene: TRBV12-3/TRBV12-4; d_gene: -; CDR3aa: CASSFGRGGGYTF; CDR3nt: TGTGCCAGCAGTTTTGGCCGGGGCGGGGGCTACACCTTC
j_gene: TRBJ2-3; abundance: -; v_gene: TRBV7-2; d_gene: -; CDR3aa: CASSKGSRLDTQYF; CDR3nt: TGTGCCAGCAGCAAAGGGTCCAGGCTGGATACGCAGTATTTT
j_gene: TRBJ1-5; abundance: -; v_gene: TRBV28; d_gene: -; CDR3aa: CASSLPPSAGWSNQPQHF; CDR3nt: TGTGCCAGCAGTTTACCTCCTTCGGCTGGATGGAGCAATCAGCCCCAGCATTTT
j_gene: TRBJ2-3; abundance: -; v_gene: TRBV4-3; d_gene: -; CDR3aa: CASSQAIAPTDTQYF; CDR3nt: TGCGCCAGCAGCCAAGCGATCGCCCCCACAGATACGCAGTATTTT
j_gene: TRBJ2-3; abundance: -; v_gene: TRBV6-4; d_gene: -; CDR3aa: CASSEGASTDTQYF; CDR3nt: TGTGCCAGCAGTGAGGGGGCTAGCACAGATACGCAGTATTTT
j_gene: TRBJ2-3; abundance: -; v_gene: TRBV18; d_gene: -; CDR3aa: CASSPMGGTQYF; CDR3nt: TGTGCCAGCTCACCCATGGGGGGTACGCAGTATTTT
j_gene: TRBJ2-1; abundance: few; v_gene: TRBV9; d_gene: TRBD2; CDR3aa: CASTQIAGGEQFF; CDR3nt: TGTGCCAGCACACAGATAGCGGGAGGAGAGCAGTTCTTC
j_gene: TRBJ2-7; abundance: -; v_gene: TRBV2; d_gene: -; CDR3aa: CASSLRDPQYF; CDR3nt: TGTGCCAGCAGCCTCAGGGACCCGCAGTACTTC
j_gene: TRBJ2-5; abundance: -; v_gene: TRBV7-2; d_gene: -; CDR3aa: CASRLAGSETQYF; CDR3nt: TGTGCCAGCAGACTGGCGGGTTCCGAGACCCAGTACTTC
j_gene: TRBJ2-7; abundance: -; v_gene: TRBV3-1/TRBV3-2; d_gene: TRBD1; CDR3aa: CASSQQGAYEQYF; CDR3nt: TGTGCCAGCAGCCAACAGGGGGCGTACGAGCAGTACTTC
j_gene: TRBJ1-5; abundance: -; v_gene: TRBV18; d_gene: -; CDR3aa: CASSPVSGVGNQPQHF; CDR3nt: TGTGCCAGCTCACCTGTATCAGGGGTCGGCAATCAGCCCCAGCATTTT
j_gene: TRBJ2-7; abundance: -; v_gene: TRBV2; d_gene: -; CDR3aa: CASTRGRGSYEQYF; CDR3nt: TGTGCCAGCACGCGGGGCAGGGGTTCCTACGAGCAGTACTTC
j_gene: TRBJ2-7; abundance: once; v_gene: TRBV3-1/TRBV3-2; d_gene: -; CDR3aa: CASSLEGRWATF; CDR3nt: TGTGCCAGCAGCCTAGAGGGACGGTGGGCAACCTTC
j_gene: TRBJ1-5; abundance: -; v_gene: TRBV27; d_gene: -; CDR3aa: CASKGFVSNQPQHF; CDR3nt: TGTGCCAGCAAGGGATTCGTTAGCAATCAGCCCCAGCATTTT
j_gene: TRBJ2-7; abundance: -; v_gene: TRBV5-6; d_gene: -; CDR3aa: CASSGGTRAYEQYF; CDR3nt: TGTGCCAGCAGCGGCGGGACCAGGGCCTACGAGCAGTACTTC
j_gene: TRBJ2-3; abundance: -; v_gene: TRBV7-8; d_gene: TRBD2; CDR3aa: CASSSTSVRTDTQYF; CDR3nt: TGTGCCAGCAGCTCGACTAGCGTACGCACAGATACGCAGTATTTT
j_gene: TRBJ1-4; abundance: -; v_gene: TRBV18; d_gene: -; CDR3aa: CASSRRTVATNEKLFF; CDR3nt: TGTGCCAGCTCACGGCGAACCGTTGCGACTAATGAAAAACTGTTTTTT
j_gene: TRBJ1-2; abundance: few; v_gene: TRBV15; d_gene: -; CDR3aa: CATSSSGPNSGYTF; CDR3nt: TGTGCCACCAGCAGCTCCGGGCCGAACTCTGGCTACACCTTC
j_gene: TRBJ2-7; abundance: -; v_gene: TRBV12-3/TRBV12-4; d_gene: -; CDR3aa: CASSSFSQQYF; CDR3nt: TGTGCCAGCAGTTCTTTTAGCCAGCAGTACTTC
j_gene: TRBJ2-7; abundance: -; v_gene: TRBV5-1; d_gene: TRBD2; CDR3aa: CASGMAGGPYEQYF; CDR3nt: TGCGCCAGCGGTATGGCGGGAGGGCCGTACGAGCAGTACTTC
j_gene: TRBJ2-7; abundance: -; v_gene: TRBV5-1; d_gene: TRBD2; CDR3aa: CASSLERASGSYTYEQYF; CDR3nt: TGCGCCAGCAGCTTGGAAAGGGCTAGCGGGAGTTACACCTACGAGCAGTACTTC
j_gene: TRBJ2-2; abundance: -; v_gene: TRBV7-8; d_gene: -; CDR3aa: CASSFQSSLDTGELFF; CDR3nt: TGTGCCAGCAGCTTCCAAAGCTCCTTGGACACCGGGGAGCTGTTTTTT
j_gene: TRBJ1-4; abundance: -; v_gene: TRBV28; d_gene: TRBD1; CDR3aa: CASSSWTGGEEKLFF; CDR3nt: TGTGCCAGCAGTTCGTGGACAGGGGGCGAGGAAAAACTGTTTTTT
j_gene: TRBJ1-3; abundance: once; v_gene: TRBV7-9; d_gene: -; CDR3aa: CASSLGAGNTIYF; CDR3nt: TGTGCCAGCAGCTTGGGTGCAGGAAACACCATATATTTT
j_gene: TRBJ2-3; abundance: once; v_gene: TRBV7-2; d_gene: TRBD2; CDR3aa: CASSQRNSGIDENTQYF; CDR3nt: TGTGCCAGCAGCCAGAGAAATAGCGGGATAGACGAAAATACGCAGTATTTT
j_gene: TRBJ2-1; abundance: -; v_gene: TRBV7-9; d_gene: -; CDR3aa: CASSPRRGSYNEQFF; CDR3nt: TGTGCCAGCAGCCCCCGTCGGGGCTCCTACAATGAGCAGTTCTTC
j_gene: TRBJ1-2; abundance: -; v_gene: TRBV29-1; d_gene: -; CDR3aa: CSAEGPRDYGYTF; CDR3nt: TGCAGCGCGGAAGGGCCGAGAGACTATGGCTACACCTTC
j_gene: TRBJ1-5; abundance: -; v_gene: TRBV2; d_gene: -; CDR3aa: CASSFGRPQHF; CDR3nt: TGTGCCAGCAGTTTCGGGAGGCCCCAGCATTTT
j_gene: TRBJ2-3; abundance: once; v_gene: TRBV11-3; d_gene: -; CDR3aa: CASSLLVQRVTDTQYF; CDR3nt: TGTGCCAGCAGCTTATTGGTGCAAAGAGTGACAGATACGCAGTATTTT
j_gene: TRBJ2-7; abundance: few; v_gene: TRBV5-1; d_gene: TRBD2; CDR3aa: CASSLELAGVSYEQYF; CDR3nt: TGCGCCAGCAGCTTGGAGCTAGCGGGGGTCTCCTACGAGCAGTACTTC
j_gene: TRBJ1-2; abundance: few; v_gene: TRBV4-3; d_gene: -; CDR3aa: CASSLQSGRGGYTF; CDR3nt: TGCGCCAGCAGCCTCCAATCTGGGAGGGGCGGCTACACCTTC
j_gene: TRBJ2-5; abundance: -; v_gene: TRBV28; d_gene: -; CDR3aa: CASKKDLGQETQYF; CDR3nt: TGTGCCAGCAAAAAGGACCTGGGGCAGGAGACCCAGTACTTC